These 6 T cell receptor beta chains were sequenced from one sample in a study of cytomegalovirus exposure and HLA in healthy donors. Primers: 60 Vbeta forward and 13 Jbeta reverse. Profiled with immunoSEQ multiplex PCR; TCRdb holds only in-frame clones, not every one. Here the sample spans fewer than 150,000 clones, approximately 83% being singletons. Material: PBMCs. These receptors all come from a man aged 40-49 years in good health and CMV-seronegative.

This chain uses TRBV27 with TRBJ1-2; 7 bases line up with TRBD1. This CDR3 region has 15 residues. Germline CDR1 and CDR2: MNHEY and SMNVEV (reference sequence). Trimming cost V 1 base and J 4 bases; bases outside gene matches: 6. CDR3 amino acids: CASSLLSGGPYGYTF. The DNA of the CDR3 is TGTGCCAGCAGTTTATTGTCAGGGGGGCCCTATGGCTACACCTTC.

V and J are TRBV9 and TRBJ2-5, with 9 bases matching TRBD1. The V gene's germline CDR1 is SGDLS and CDR2 YYNGEE. Trimming at V came to 2 bases and at J to 5 bases, leaving 7 bases not matched to a gene. The CDR3 has 15 amino acids. In nucleotides, the CDR3 is TGTGCCAGCAGCGTGGGACAGGGTTTAGGCGAGACCCAGTACTTC. Residues: CASSVGQGLGETQYF.

This clone was picked up one time. The chain employs TRBV7-3 and TRBJ2-2, with a tentative D call TRBD1 (6 bases). The germline V and J ends were trimmed by 4 bases and 1 base, with 7 bases remaining between them. CDR1 SGHTA and CDR2 FQGTGA come from the germline V gene. The CDR3 runs to 14 residues. Written as DNA, the CDR3 is TGTGCCAGCAGCTCACAGGGGAACACCGGGGAGCTGTTTTTT. It yields the protein CASSSQGNTGELFF.

The rearrangement uses TRBV6-4 and TRBJ2-5; TRBD1 might be the D (5 bases). This CDR3 is built from 17 residues. Germline values: CDR1 MRHNA, CDR2 SNTAGT. V was clipped by 0 bases and J by 0 bases, with 14 bases between them. The DNA for the CDR3 is TGTGCCAGCAGTGACTCGACTCTTCCAGGGCACCAAGAGACCCAGTACTTC. Amino acid sequence: CASSDSTLPGHQETQYF.

This CDR3 reads CASRNRLTNEKLFF. CDR3 nucleotide sequence: TGCGCCAGCAGGAACAGGTTAACTAATGAAAAACTGTTTTTT. The gene calls are TRBV4-1 and TRBJ1-4; perhaps TRBD1 as D (5 bases). The CDR3 loop spans 14 amino acids. Looked up from germline, CDR1 is MGHRA and CDR2 is YSYEKL. V was shortened by 6 bases and J by 1 base, with 9 bases between the two germline ends.

This chain connects TRBV7-2 to TRBJ2-7; perhaps TRBD2 as D (6 bases). V was cut by 2 bases and J by 3 bases, with 8 bases left in between. Germline V gene lookup returns CDR1 SGHTA and CDR2 FQGNSA. This CDR3 comprises 13 residues. The CDR3 DNA reads TGTGCCAGCAGCTTACCGGGACTCTACGAGCAGTACTTC. The encoded protein is CASSLPGLYEQYF.